The 10 T cell receptor beta chains reported below all come from one sample, sequenced in a study of PD-L1 blockade in urothelial cancer. This sample's time point: peripheral blood 6 weeks after treatment start. Profiling relied on immunoSEQ multiplex PCR, and the TCRdb table lists in-frame clones only, not all of them. The sample has 35,000 to 45,000 clones; about 89% are singletons. The sample in question was PBMCs, obtained around atezolizumab (anti-PD-L1) treatment. The receptors derive from a man aged 65-85 years with urothelial cancer.

V is TRBV5-4 and J is TRBJ2-5; tentative D call: TRBD2 (6 bases). Judging by the DNA end, TRBJ2-7 fits better; the J call may be wrong. Germline V gives CDR1 SGHNT, CDR2 YYREEE (reference sequence). The CDR3 has 13 residues. The CDR3 loop reads CASSEATSYEQYF. CDR3 nucleotide sequence: TGTGCCAGCAGCGAGGCGACTAGCTACGAGCAGTACTTC.

The rearrangement joins TRBV28 to TRBJ2-1, with TRBD1 identical over 10 bases. Germline CDR1 and CDR2: MDHEN and SYDVKM. The CDR3 is 12 amino acids. V shed 3 bases, J shed 15 bases, and the junction held 5 bases outside the gene matches. CDR3 in amino acids: CASSLTGGSMFF. The DNA of the CDR3 is TGTGCCAGCAGTTTGACAGGGGGCTCGATGTTCTTC.

The V and J genes are TRBV19 and TRBJ2-7, with TRBD2 as a possible D gene (6 bases). Germline lookup yields CDR1 LNHDA and CDR2 SQIVND (reference sequence). This CDR3 is 15 amino acids long. Trimming pared 5 bases from V and 5 bases from J, leaving 19 bases between. Here the CDR3 reads CASSPKVGGKNEQYF. The CDR3 nucleotides are TGTGCCAGTAGTCCTAAGGTCGGGGGTAAAAACGAGCAGTACTTC.

As DNA, the CDR3 is TGTGCCACCCGTGCCCAGGGTAATGAAAAACTGTTTTTT. It specifies CATRAQGNEKLFF. V gene TRBV6-5 combines with J gene TRBJ1-4; possibly TRBD1 for D (5 bases). Per germline, CDR1 MNHEY and CDR2 SVGAGI. The CDR3 sequence is 13 residues long. V dropped 10 bases and J dropped 4 bases, with 13 bases sitting between them.

The sample holds one count of this clone. J is TRBJ2-7 and V is TRBV12-2; the DNA was not used to check the table's D call, TRBD2. TRBV12-2 has pseudogene status. The CDR3 consists of 17 residues. Written as DNA, the CDR3 is TGTGCAAGTCGCTTAGCGCGTCGGGGTCGAGCTCAGGACGAGCAGTACTTC. Translated, it gives CASRLARRGRAQDEQYF.

This chain joins TRBV10-3 and TRBJ2-2; D is undetermined. The CDR3 has 12 amino acids. Germline loops: CDR1 ENHRY, CDR2 SYGVKD. The ends were cut back, 6 bases at V and 5 bases at J, with 7 bases in the middle. The CDR3 nucleotides are TGTGCCATCAGGACTGAAACCGGGGAGCTGTTTTTT. Translated: CAIRTETGELFF.

The chain uses TRBV27 and TRBJ2-7; tentatively, D is TRBD1 (5 bases). This CDR3 region has 14 residues. V lost 2 bases, J lost 6 bases, and 14 bases lay in between. The germline CDR1 and CDR2 sequences are MNHEY and SMNVEV (reference sequence). In nucleotides, the CDR3 is TGTGCCAGCAGTTTACTTCGGCCAGGGTCCGAGCAGTACTTC. It yields the protein CASSLLRPGSEQYF.

The V call is TRBV7-3, the J call TRBJ2-1; tentative D call: TRBD1 (6 bases). The CDR3 runs 14 residues. The germline CDR1 and CDR2 sequences are SGHTA and FQGTGA. The V end lost 4 bases, the J end lost 9 bases, and 16 bases lay between the germline ends. Written as DNA, the CDR3 is TGTGCCAGCAGCTCTTCCGGGACATTGGGTGAGCAGTTCTTC. Its protein product is CASSSSGTLGEQFF.

The chain carries TRBV15 and TRBJ1-2, with TRBD1 matching over 7 bases. The CDR3 is 14 amino acids. J gave up 8 bases and V 0 bases, and 6 bases lay outside the gene matches. Germline V gives CDR1 LNHNV, CDR2 YYDKDF (reference sequence). CDR3 DNA: TGTGCCACCAGCAGAGAGAAGCAGGGGGGAGGCTACACCTTC. It translates to CATSREKQGGGYTF.

The chain recombines TRBV5-4 with TRBJ2-2, with TRBD1 as a possible D gene (7 bases). Germline V gene sequence: CDR1 SGHNT, CDR2 YYREEE (reference sequence). This CDR3 region has 16 residues. V lost 2 bases and J lost 2, with 13 bases in between. The CDR3 DNA reads as TGTGCCAGCAGCTTAGGAGGGGGCGCTAACACCGGGGAGCTGTTTTTT. It is translated as CASSLGGGANTGELFF.